The 23 T cell receptor beta chains below were found in one sample sequenced in a study of T-cell reconstitution after alpha-beta-depleted transplantation in children (dated by TCRdb to the mid-2010s). What this sample's treatment or condition label stands for: allogeneic hematopoietic cell transplantation with graft depleted of TCRalphabeta T cells and CD19 B cells. The receptor library was made with PCR. Sequencing was performed on an Illumina HiSeq 2500. Molecular barcoding was employed in the preparation of TCR libraries, with unique molecular identifiers being used to normalize TCRbeta repertoire quantification. In TCRdb, the public reads were trimmed at Q25 with fastp and aligned with MiXCR, with productive beta chains retained. Under each unique CDR3 protein, matching rows form one entry showing the most common genes and DNA. The sample table holds about 300,000 distinct CDR3 sequences, of which about 9.5% were seen once. The ten top clones hold around 7.6% of the sample.

Sequencing was performed on PBMCs, taken before TCRalphabeta/CD19-depleted stem cell transplant. These TCRs come from a boy less than two years old with acute myeloid leukemia, due to receive a stem cell transplant.

This clonotype occurred a few times. This sequence joins TRBV19 and TRBJ1-5, with D hard to call. Trimming cost V 4 bases and J 10 bases, with 14 bases left between them. The germline gives CDR1 LNHDA, CDR2 SQIVND (reference sequence). CDR3 size: 13 residues. The CDR3 region is CASSTIPWEPQHF. Here the CDR3 DNA reads TGTGCCAGTAGTACCATACCCTGGGAACCCCAGCATTTT.

This clonotype was observed many times. The chain uses TRBV2 and TRBJ2-2, with a possible D match to TRBD2 (6 bases). The CDR3 sequence is 15 residues long. Germline CDR1 is SNHLY and CDR2 is FYNNEI. V lost 1 base and J 4 bases, leaving 10 bases between the germline ends. The CDR3 DNA follows: TGTGCCAGCAGTGAAGGAGGGACTGGCACCGGGGAGCTGTTTTTT. Residues: CASSEGGTGTGELFF.

The table lists this clonotype with many counts. V is TRBV4-3 and J is TRBJ2-1; 9 nucleotides agree with TRBD1. V was pared by 4 bases and J by 6 bases, with 7 bases of the junction left unmatched. Germline CDR1 reads LGHNA; CDR2 reads YSLEER. The CDR3 consists of 15 residues. The CDR3 DNA follows: TGCGCCAGCAGCCGGTTGGGACAGGGACCCAATGAGCAGTTCTTC. It encodes CASSRLGQGPNEQFF.

This clonotype was observed at least ten times. The rearrangement uses TRBV6-5 and TRBJ2-7; D remains unclear. CDR3 length: 14 residues. The germline V gene has CDR1 MNHEY and CDR2 SVGAGI. Trimming removed 2 bases at V and 4 bases at J, with 12 bases between. The CDR3 coding sequence is TGTGCCAGCAGTTACGGTACATCCTTATACGAGCAGTACTTC. Its protein is CASSYGTSLYEQYF.

This clonotype was picked up many times. V gene TRBV28 combines with J gene TRBJ2-3; TRBD2 matches at 11 bases. CDR3 length equals 17 residues. V shed 4 bases and J 0 bases; nucleotides not matched to a gene: 6. Germline CDR1 and CDR2: MDHEN and SYDVKM. The CDR3 nucleotides read TGTGCCAGCAGTTCCCTATGGACTAGCGGGAGCACAGATACGCAGTATTTT. Translating gives CASSSLWTSGSTDTQYF.

This clonotype came up many times. CDR3 DNA: TGTGCCAGCTCGGGCAGCCTAAATGAAAAACTGTTTTTT. Translated: CASSGSLNEKLFF. V is TRBV18 and J is TRBJ1-4; no firm D call. The germline CDR1 and CDR2 sequences are KGHSH and LQKENI. This CDR3 spans 13 amino acids. Trimming took 6 bases from V and 5 from J, leaving 10 bases between them. Looking up the rest from reference TRBV18 and TRBJ1-4 gives the full variable domain: NAGVMQNPRHLVRRRGQEARLRCSPMKGHSHVYWYRQLPEEGLKFMVYLQKENIIDESGMPKERFSAEFPKEGPSILRIQQVVRGDSAAYFCASSGSLNEKLFFGSGTQLSVL.

This clonotype was seen repeatedly, ten times or more. V usage is TRBV5-8 and J usage is TRBJ2-6; D is unclear. V lost 3 bases to trimming and J lost 4 bases, with 17 bases between them. This CDR3 has 17 residues. The germline V gene encodes CDR1 SGHTS and CDR2 YDEGEE. The CDR3 sequence is CASSYIGLKPGANVLTF. The CDR3 region has the DNA TGTGCCAGCAGCTACATAGGCCTTAAGCCCGGGGCCAACGTCCTGACTTTC.

In its sample, this clonotype was seen a few times. This chain uses TRBV19 with TRBJ2-5; possibly TRBD2 for D (6 bases). The length of the CDR3 is 15 residues. Germline CDR1 is LNHDA and CDR2 is SQIVND (reference sequence). V lost 3 bases and J lost 3, with 14 bases in between. The CDR3 DNA is TGTGCCAGTAGTATGGGTGGAGGGCGTGAAGAGACCCAGTACTTC. Translating it yields CASSMGGGREETQYF.

This clonotype has a count of ten or more. The chain uses TRBV3-1 and TRBJ2-7, with TRBD1 matching over 7 bases. Germline values: CDR1 LGHDT, CDR2 YNNKEL (reference sequence). The ends lost 3 bases at V and 5 bases at J; junction bases unmatched: 7. This CDR3 contains 14 residues. The CDR3, as DNA: TGTGCCAGCAGCCAGAGACAGGGAGCGCACGAGCAGTACTTC. Encoded protein: CASSQRQGAHEQYF.

This clonotype was seen at least ten times. The CDR3 is CSVSLDGRRGYTF. DNA of the CDR3: TGCAGCGTTTCCCTCGACGGACGTCGGGGCTACACCTTC. The chain combines TRBV29-1 with TRBJ1-2; no firm D call. The germline V gene has CDR1 SQVTM and CDR2 ANQGSEA. The V end was cut by 5 bases, the J end by 8 bases, with 18 bases between. This CDR3 has 13 amino acids.

This clonotype has just a few counts. The rearrangement links TRBV4-1 to TRBJ2-7, with 10 bases matching TRBD2. The CDR3 has 14 amino acids. The germline gives CDR1 MGHRA, CDR2 YSYEKL. Trimming took 3 bases from V and 6 from J; bases not matched to a gene: 5. CDR3 nucleotides: TGCGCCAGCAGCCAGATTCGGACTAGCGGCGAGCAGTACTTC. Translated, it gives CASSQIRTSGEQYF.

This clonotype was detected ten times or more. The CDR3, as DNA: TGCGCCAGCAGCTTGGGCACTGGGCCCAGTGAAGCTTTCTTT. As protein: CASSLGTGPSEAFF. The rearrangement joins TRBV5-1 to TRBJ1-1, with D hard to call. Germline assignment: CDR1 SGHRS and CDR2 YFSETQ. This CDR3 contains 14 residues. Trimming shortened V by 0 bases and J by 7 bases, and 13 bases separated the two germline ends.

This clonotype was detected many times. This sequence joins TRBV5-1 and TRBJ2-5; the D gene is possibly TRBD2 (5 bases). Germline V gene lookup returns CDR1 SGHRS and CDR2 YFSETQ. V dropped 4 bases and J dropped 1 base, with 11 bases sitting between them. This CDR3 is 14 amino acids long. The CDR3 coding sequence is TGCGCCAGCAGCCCACGGACTCCCCAAGAGACCCAGTACTTC. Its translation is CASSPRTPQETQYF.

Note on this clonotype: A read error is possible here, since a much larger clone lies one base away. The J gene is TRBJ2-7, the V gene TRBV29-1; D is unresolved. The ends were cut back, 3 bases at V and 3 bases at J, with 9 bases in the middle. This CDR3 has 12 residues. CDR1 and CDR2 (germline): SQVTM, ANQGSEA. The CDR3 bases are TGCAGCGTTGAGGAAGGAGACTACGAGCAGTACTTC. As protein: CSVEEGDYEQYF.

This clonotype was seen many times. V and J are TRBV20-1 and TRBJ2-7; D is undetermined. The V gene lost 0 bases and the J gene lost 1 base, with 13 bases spanning the gap. CDR1 is DFQATT and CDR2 is SNEGSKA in the germline V gene (reference sequence). CDR3 length equals 15 residues. The CDR3 coding sequence is TGCAGTGCTAGAGATGTTAGTGGACCTTCCTACGAGCAGTACTTC. Translated: CSARDVSGPSYEQYF.

CDR3 bases: TGCAGTGCTTTGCCCCCCTCGGGCAGCCGATTATCACCCCTCCACTTT. Its protein product is CSALPPSGSRLSPLHF. The genes are TRBV20-1 and TRBJ1-6, with D unclear. CDR1 is DFQATT, CDR2 SNEGSKA, per germline (reference sequence). Trimming took 5 bases from V and 10 from J, leaving 24 bases between them. The CDR3 extends over 16 amino acids.

This clonotype was picked up many times. The chain employs TRBV29-1 and TRBJ2-1, with TRBD2 matching 14 bases. Germline CDR1 reads SQVTM; CDR2 reads ANQGSEA. There are 16 residues in the CDR3. V was clipped by 5 bases and J by 8 bases; unmatched bases: 11. CDR3 nucleotides: TGCAGCGTTAACCCGGGACTAGCGGGAGTCTGGGATGAGCAGTTCTTC. Amino acid sequence: CSVNPGLAGVWDEQFF.

This clonotype was recorded many times. The V call is TRBV24-1, the J call TRBJ2-7; a possible D gene is TRBD1 (5 bases). Trimming shortened V by 1 base and J by 12 bases, and 9 bases separated the two germline ends. CDR1 KGHDR and CDR2 SFDVKD come from the germline V gene. The CDR3 runs to 11 residues. Here the CDR3 reads CATSDLGAMYF. CDR3 bases: TGTGCCACCAGTGATTTAGGGGCGATGTACTTC.

A single count supports this clonotype. V usage is TRBV12-3 or TRBV12-4 and J usage is TRBJ2-2, with D possibly being TRBD1 (6 bases). This CDR3 is 17 amino acids long. The V end lost 2 bases, the J end lost 4 bases, and 17 bases lay between the germline ends. The chain's CDR3 is CASSLSVRTAFTGELFF. As DNA, the CDR3 is TGTGCCAGCAGTTTATCCGTTCGGACAGCTTTCACCGGGGAGCTGTTTTTT.

This clonotype was picked up many times. This chain links TRBV20-1 with TRBJ2-5; D unresolved. The V end was cut by 3 bases, the J end by 1 base, with 15 bases between. The CDR3 extends over 15 amino acids. The germline V gene encodes CDR1 DFQATT and CDR2 SNEGSKA (reference sequence). CDR3 in amino acids: CSARPSLGLQETQYF. The CDR3 DNA follows: TGCAGTGCTAGGCCTTCGCTAGGGCTCCAAGAGACCCAGTACTTC.

The J gene is TRBJ2-3, the V gene TRBV7-3, with D possibly matching TRBD2 (6 bases). In germline, CDR1 is SGHTA, CDR2 FQGTGA. This CDR3 has 14 residues. The germline V and J ends were trimmed by 1 base and 2 bases, with 7 bases remaining between them. CDR3 residues: CASSLSGTTDTQYF. Here the CDR3 DNA reads TGTGCCAGCAGCTTAAGCGGGACCACAGATACGCAGTATTTT. Supplemented by reference TRBV7-3 and TRBJ2-3, the full variable domain reads GAGVSQTPSNKVTEKGKYVELRCDPISGHTALYWYRQSLGQGPEFLIYFQGTGAADDSGLPNDRFFAVRPEGSVSTLKIQRTERGDSAVYLCASSLSGTTDTQYFGPGTRLTVL.

Worth noting for this clonotype: One end of the junction does not line up with germline, which may come from a read error. The chain has TRBV7-2 and TRBJ2-7, with D perhaps matching TRBD2 (5 bases). Germline CDR1 SGHTA, CDR2 FQGNSA. The CDR3 is 14 residues long. CDR3 nucleotides: TGTGCCAGCAGCCCGCGGGCACTAGATTACGAGCGGTACTTC. Its protein product is CASSPRALDYERYF.

At least ten counts were recorded for this clonotype. The genes are TRBV27 and TRBJ2-2; 8 bases map to TRBD2. The CDR3 sequence is 16 residues long. Germline V gives CDR1 MNHEY, CDR2 SMNVEV (reference sequence). V trimming: 5 bases; J trimming: 1 base; junction bases outside the gene matches: 6. The CDR3 region has the DNA TGTGCCAGCAGTACCCGACTAGCGAGGAACACCGGGGAGCTGTTTTTT. This encodes CASSTRLARNTGELFF.